This T cell receptor beta chain was observed in a study of cytomegalovirus exposure and HLA in healthy donors. About the study: Out of around 360 genotyped donors, about 76% belonged to the Caucasian-associated ancestry cluster.

Germline CDR1 SGHTA, CDR2 FQGNSA. V was shortened by 5 bases and J by 7 bases, with 20 bases between the two germline ends. The CDR3 consists of 15 residues. It was with 60 Vbeta and 13 Jbeta primers that the PCR ran. Clones were read by immunoSEQ multiplex PCR, and TCRdb kept only the in-frame ones, dropping some. The data contain under 200,000 clones, roughly four fifths of them seen just once; the ten biggest clones take up roughly 1.6%. The sequencing sample was made of PBMCs. This TCR was recovered from a woman aged 18-30 years in good health and CMV-seronegative. The rearrangement joins TRBV7-2 to TRBJ1-2; D call uncertain. This chain's CDR3 is CASSPTQSLRFGYTF. In DNA form, the CDR3 reads TGTGCCAGCAGCCCCACACAGAGTCTTAGGTTTGGCTACACCTTC.